These 20 T cell receptor beta chains originate from one sample sequenced in a study of regulatory T cells in long-lasting Graves disease. HTBI primers from iRepertoire and Arm-PCR of CDR3 regions yielded the TCR beta libraries. One entry per CDR3 protein results from TCRdb running MiXCR on the multiplex PCR reads. Of more than 300,000 distinct CDR3 sequences in the sample, 16% are singletons; the top ten hold 20% to 25%. As for time point: newly diagnosed GD, antithyroid drugs for less than 3 months. Isolated PBMC RNA provided the starting material for the TCR library. The same sample was also studied in work on T cells in Graves' hyperthyroidism and ophthalmopathy.

The sequenced sample was peripheral blood mononuclear cells (PBMCs), obtained at new diagnosis, from a patient treated with antithyroid drugs. Receptors were obtained from a woman aged 18-29 years with Graves disease.

J is TRBJ2-5 and V is TRBV6-1; D possibly corresponds to TRBD1 (6 bases). This CDR3 region has 14 residues. From germline, CDR1 is MNHNS and CDR2 SASEGT. Trimming left V 6 bases short and J 5 bases short, with 16 bases between. CDR3 sequence (DNA): TGTGCCAGCAGATTGACAGGCTCCGCGGAGACCCAGTACTTC. Amino acid sequence: CASRLTGSAETQYF.

This clonotype was recorded a few times. The rearrangement links TRBV12-3 or TRBV12-4 to TRBJ2-1, with D unresolved. The CDR3 has 12 amino acids. The V end was cut by 10 bases, the J end by 2 bases, with 9 bases between. CDR3 in DNA: TGTGCCACCACCCCCGCCTACAATGAGCAGTTCTTC. Encoded protein: CATTPAYNEQFF.

In this sample, this clonotype turned up many times. V usage is TRBV10-3 and J usage is TRBJ1-1; the D gene is possibly TRBD1 (6 bases). There are 14 residues in the CDR3. Germline lookup yields CDR1 ENHRY and CDR2 SYGVKD. The V gene lost 5 bases and the J gene lost 3 bases, with 13 bases spanning the gap. The CDR3 bases are TGTGCCATCAGTACCACAGGGTCGGACACTGAAGCTTTCTTT. The encoded protein is CAISTTGSDTEAFF.

The V and J genes are TRBV6-1 and TRBJ2-3; TRBD2 matches at 12 bases. With 3 bases clipped from V and 8 bases from J, the junction kept 9 bases outside the gene matches. Germline V gene lookup returns CDR1 MNHNS and CDR2 SASEGT. The CDR3 covers 16 residues. The CDR3 is CASSDRGLAGIVTQYF. The CDR3 bases are TGTGCCAGCAGTGATCGAGGACTAGCGGGAATCGTTACGCAGTATTTT.

This clonotype was picked up a small number of times. The chain joins TRBV10-2 to TRBJ1-1; D is ambiguous. Germline CDR1 reads WSHSY; CDR2 reads SAAADI. The CDR3 consists of 14 residues. Between the trimmed V and J ends, which lost 4 bases and 0 bases, there was a span of 9 bases. CDR3 protein: CASSAIRVNTEAFF. In DNA, the CDR3 is TGCGCCAGCAGTGCAATTAGGGTGAACACTGAAGCTTTCTTT.

This clonotype was seen ten or more times. The chain employs TRBV5-1 and TRBJ2-3, with D maybe TRBD2 (5 bases). CDR3 length equals 13 residues. Per germline, CDR1 SGHRS and CDR2 YFSETQ. V gave up 0 bases and J gave up 6 bases, with 8 bases separating them. The CDR3 loop reads CASSLARGDTQYF. The CDR3 DNA sequence: TGCGCCAGCAGCTTGGCCCGCGGGGATACGCAGTATTTT.

The table lists this clonotype with many counts. The chain recombines TRBV12-3 or TRBV12-4 with TRBJ1-2; D gene unclear. The CDR3 extends over 11 amino acids. V dropped 10 bases and J dropped 4 bases, with 10 bases sitting between them. The CDR3 DNA reads TGTGCCACCCTCCAAGGCTATGGCTACACCTTC. This codes for CATLQGYGYTF.

In this sample, this clonotype turned up many times. V usage is TRBV6-1 and J usage is TRBJ1-5; tentatively, D is TRBD1 (5 bases). This CDR3 is 15 amino acids long. Germline V lookup: CDR1 MNHNS, CDR2 SASEGT. Deletions cut 10 bases from V and 2 bases from J, with 18 bases between. The CDR3 sequence is CATTPPGRGNQPQHF. DNA of the CDR3: TGTGCCACTACCCCGCCAGGGAGGGGCAATCAGCCCCAGCATTTT.

The table lists this clonotype with a few counts. The V gene is TRBV5-1, the J gene TRBJ2-1; D is possibly TRBD2 (5 bases). The J call is in doubt because the DNA end fits TRBJ2-5 better. Germline values: CDR1 SGHRS, CDR2 YFSETQ. The CDR3 consists of 12 residues. The CDR3 bases are TGCGCCAGCACGGGGTTCCAAGAGACCCAGTACTTC. Its protein is CASTGFQETQYF.

This clonotype appeared many times. The junction shows a germline mismatch at one end, possibly a read error. The chain uses TRBV2 and TRBJ2-7, with D maybe TRBD1 (5 bases). The germline CDR1 and CDR2 sequences are SNHLY and FYNNEI. The CDR3 loop spans 11 amino acids. The CDR3 sequence: CASSEGVEQYF. The CDR3 DNA is TGTGCCAGCAGCGAAGGGGTCGAGCAGTACTTC.

In its sample, this clonotype was seen many times. The chain has TRBV7-9 and TRBJ2-7; D not certain. Germline V gene data show CDR1 as SEHNR and CDR2 as FQNEAQ (reference sequence). The CDR3 has 13 residues. Trimming removed 1 base from V and 7 bases from J, with 11 bases in between. The CDR3 DNA is TGTGCCAGCAGCTTAGGCACTCCTGGAGAGCAGTACTTC. Translating it yields CASSLGTPGEQYF.

This sequence joins TRBV4-2 and TRBJ1-5; TRBD1 agrees at 7 bases. The V segment lost 1 base and the J segment 5 bases; nucleotides outside the gene matches: 5. This CDR3 comprises 15 residues. Germline CDR1 reads LGHNA; CDR2 reads YNFKEQ. CDR3 in amino acids: CASSQAVTGHQPQHF. The CDR3 nucleotides read TGTGCCAGCAGCCAAGCAGTGACAGGGCATCAGCCCCAGCATTTT.

This chain joins TRBV9 and TRBJ1-1; D remains ambiguous. CDR1 and CDR2 (germline): SGDLS, YYNGEE. This CDR3 spans 13 amino acids. V lost 0 bases, J lost 4 bases, and 7 bases lay in between. The chain's CDR3 is CASSVDSSTEAFF. The CDR3 region has the DNA TGTGCCAGCAGCGTAGACAGTAGCACTGAAGCTTTCTTT.

This sequence joins TRBV2 and TRBJ1-2; D remains ambiguous. CDR1 and CDR2 (germline): SNHLY, FYNNEI. V lost 4 bases, J lost 6 bases, and 12 bases lay in between. The CDR3 contains 13 residues. This chain's CDR3 is CASSVEGKNGYTF. CDR3 bases: TGTGCCAGCAGTGTGGAGGGTAAGAATGGCTACACCTTC.

V and J are TRBV29-1 and TRBJ2-5, with 9 bases identical to TRBD2. Germline CDR1 and CDR2: SQVTM and ANQGSEA. This CDR3 comprises 13 residues. V lost 6 bases, J lost 2 bases, and 4 bases stayed unmatched. The CDR3 sequence is CSVQTSGQETQYF. CDR3 DNA sequence: TGCAGCGTACAGACTAGCGGACAAGAGACCCAGTACTTC.

This clonotype was observed many times. The rearrangement links TRBV7-3 to TRBJ2-3, with 7 bases lining up with TRBD1. The J segment lost 1 base and the V segment lost 5 bases, leaving 6 bases of the junction unmatched. Germline CDR1 and CDR2: SGHTA and FQGTGA. The CDR3 totals 15 residues. Here the CDR3 DNA reads TGTGCCAGCAGCCCTAGGGGGCTGGGCACAGATACGCAGTATTTT. It translates to CASSPRGLGTDTQYF.

This clonotype was counted many times. The V call is TRBV5-1, the J call TRBJ2-2; D remains unclear. CDR3 length: 15 amino acids. The germline V gene has CDR1 SGHRS and CDR2 YFSETQ. V was pared by 4 bases and J by 7 bases, with 17 bases between. CDR3 amino acids: CASSPWTNSGGELFF. The DNA for the CDR3 is TGCGCCAGCAGCCCCTGGACCAACTCCGGCGGGGAGCTGTTTTTT.

The chain recombines TRBV24-1 with TRBJ2-2; D unclear. The CDR3 covers 15 residues. V lost 5 bases to trimming and J lost 0 bases, with 9 bases between them. The germline V gene has CDR1 KGHDR and CDR2 SFDVKD. DNA of the CDR3: TGTGCCACCAGTGCGGTCCAGACGAACACCGGGGAGCTGTTTTTT. Translation gives CATSAVQTNTGELFF.

This clonotype was observed at least ten times. The chain employs TRBV30 and TRBJ2-4; D might be TRBD2 (5 bases). V lost 6 bases and J lost 5, with 14 bases in between. CDR1 and CDR2 from the germline V gene are GTSNPN and SVGIG (reference sequence). This CDR3 contains 13 residues. The CDR3 sequence: CACEPRGENIQYF. In DNA, the CDR3 is TGTGCCTGCGAGCCCCGGGGAGAAAACATTCAGTACTTC.

This clonotype was seen a handful of times. The chain links TRBV19 to TRBJ1-1, with TRBD1 as a possible D gene (5 bases). This CDR3 is 15 amino acids long. Germline V lookup: CDR1 LNHDA, CDR2 SQIVND (reference sequence). V lost 3 bases to trimming and J lost 2 bases, with 13 bases between them. The CDR3 nucleotides are TGTGCCAGTAGTATTGGCGGGGGGACTAACACTGAAGCTTTCTTT. As protein: CASSIGGGTNTEAFF.